One TCR beta chain is described in this entry. No antigen is known for it. The sample is drawn from a study of shared clonotypes between healthy human individuals. Looking at the study overall: Each donor had three CD4 naive, three CD4 memory, two CD8 naive and one CD8 memory plate. Regarding the study as a whole: Limited genetic and exposure-history diversity came from having few donors. Generation probability values for non-shared clonotypes were lower than those for clonotypes shared by all four donors.

Genomic DNA from each subset was divided evenly over several immunoSEQ plates. Assay used: immunoSEQ multiplex PCR; TCRdb lists only in-frame clones, some missing. This table holds about 300,000 clones, less than 85% found once. V lost 0 bases and J lost 8, with 13 bases in between. Germline V gene lookup returns CDR1 SGHTA and CDR2 FQGTGA. The CDR3 spans 15 residues. The sequencing input was memory CD4+ T cells sorted from blood. Subset here: CD45RA-negative fraction. V and J are TRBV7-3 and TRBJ1-4; D might be TRBD1 (6 bases). The receptor comes from a man aged 25 to 40 in good health. The CDR3 protein is CASSLTAGVGEKLFF. The CDR3 DNA is TGTGCCAGCAGCTTAACGGCAGGGGTCGGCGAAAAACTGTTTTTT.